The rows below give T cell receptor beta chains drawn from one sample of a study of cytomegalovirus exposure and HLA in healthy donors. Produced via immunoSEQ multiplex PCR; TCRdb's table is partial and in-frame only. The data show some 99,000 clones, about 76% seen once. The sequencing sample was made of PBMCs. These receptors were taken from a woman younger than 45 in good health and CMV-seronegative. Each CDR3 is given with its conserved first and last residue. D genes are given only for firm matches. Some rows mark clone size as missing; the rest say once, few, many or name a class of expanded clone.

>-|TRBD2|TRBJ2-1|TRBV27
CASSFLLAGDNEQFF
TGTGCCAGCAGTTTTCTACTAGCGGGAGACAATGAGCAGTTCTTC
>-|-|TRBJ2-2|TRBV2
CASSAARGGAGELFF
TGTGCCAGCAGCGCGGCAAGGGGAGGCGCCGGGGAGCTGTTTTTT
>-|TRBD1|TRBJ2-7|TRBV7-3
CASSLRAGGYEQYF
TGTGCCAGCAGCTTAAGGGCAGGGGGCTACGAGCAGTACTTC
>-|-|TRBJ1-3|TRBV6-1
CATVIYSGNTIYF
TGTGCCACCGTAATTTACTCTGGAAACACCATATATTTT
>few|TRBD1|TRBJ2-6|TRBV28
CASSQGDRVTSGANVLTF
TGTGCCAGCAGCCAAGGAGACAGGGTAACCTCTGGGGCCAACGTCCTGACTTTC
>-|-|TRBJ2-7|TRBV10-3
CAISESGRSYEQYF
TGTGCCATCAGTGAGTCGGGCAGGTCCTACGAGCAGTACTTC
>-|-|TRBJ1-2|TRBV6-5
CASSYNFRPDYGYTF
TGTGCCAGCAGTTATAACTTCCGTCCGGACTATGGCTACACCTTC
>-|-|TRBJ2-5|TRBV10-3
CAIKGGRGTQYF
TGTGCCATCAAGGGGGGGCGCGGGACCCAGTACTTC
>-|-|TRBJ2-2|TRBV27
CASSGWGRPGELFF
TGTGCCAGCAGTGGGTGGGGGAGGCCCGGGGAGCTGTTTTTT
>-|TRBD2|TRBJ2-3|TRBV7-2
CASAGGSPTDTQYF
TGTGCCTCCGCAGGCGGGAGTCCCACAGATACGCAGTATTTT
>-|TRBD1|TRBJ1-4|TRBV7-9
CSSSLAFGGGASTNEKLFF
TGTTCCAGCAGCTTAGCTTTTGGAGGGGGCGCATCCACTAATGAAAAACTGTTTTTT
>-|TRBD1|TRBJ2-5|TRBV5-1
CASSGTGGGETQYF
TGCGCCAGCAGCGGGACAGGGGGCGGAGAGACCCAGTACTTC
>-|-|TRBJ1-3|TRBV30
CAWSMSGNTIYF
TGTGCCTGGAGTATGAGTGGAAACACCATATATTTT
>once|TRBD2|TRBJ2-1|TRBV19
CASSIPLAGVSSYNEQFF
TGTGCCAGTAGTATCCCCCTAGCGGGAGTCAGCTCCTACAATGAGCAGTTCTTC
>-|-|TRBJ2-5|TRBV5-1
CASSLVPGAETQYF
TGCGCCAGCAGCTTGGTGCCGGGAGCGGAGACCCAGTACTTC
>-|TRBD1|TRBJ1-5|TRBV5-4
CASSFTGGAGNQPQHF
TGTGCCAGCAGCTTTACAGGGGGCGCGGGCAATCAGCCCCAGCATTTT
>-|TRBD2|TRBJ2-2|TRBV2
CASSELADYTGELFF
TGTGCCAGCAGCGAGCTAGCGGACTATACCGGGGAGCTGTTTTTT
>-|TRBD2|TRBJ2-1|TRBV9
CASSVDLAGGNEQFF
TGTGCCAGCAGCGTTGACTTAGCGGGGGGCAATGAGCAGTTCTTC
>-|TRBD1|TRBJ1-6|TRBV7-2
CASIPGTGGNSPLHF
TGTGCCAGCATCCCAGGGACAGGAGGCAATTCACCCCTCCACTTT
>-|-|TRBJ2-3|TRBV6-1
CASSAFRSTDTQYF
TGTGCCAGCAGTGCCTTTCGGTCCACAGATACGCAGTATTTT
>-|-|TRBJ2-7|TRBV21-1
CASSKRPSGPRGEQYF
TGTGCCAGCAGCAAAAGACCAAGCGGACCACGGGGCGAGCAGTACTTC
>-|TRBD1|TRBJ2-3|TRBV5-1
CASSLQGAPTDTQYF
TGCGCCAGCAGCTTACAGGGGGCTCCCACAGATACGCAGTATTTT
>-|-|TRBJ2-3|TRBV19
CASSMLLGTSTDTQYF
TGTGCCAGTAGTATGCTTCTAGGGACTAGCACAGATACGCAGTATTTT
>few|TRBD1|TRBJ1-5|TRBV27
CASPIKGAGQPQHF
TGTGCCAGCCCTATAAAGGGGGCTGGACAGCCCCAGCATTTT
>-|TRBD2|TRBJ2-1|TRBV29-1
CSVASGGKFF
TGCAGCGTTGCCTCCGGGGGGAAGTTCTTC
>-|-|TRBJ2-3|TRBV6-1
CASRRVAVYTDTQYF
TGTGCCAGCAGAAGGGTAGCGGTTTATACAGATACGCAGTATTTT
>-|TRBD1|TRBJ2-7|TRBV19
CASTNGQVSEQYF
TGTGCCAGTACCAATGGACAGGTCTCCGAGCAGTACTTC
>-|-|TRBJ1-1|TRBV18
CASSQGPNTEAFF
TGTGCCAGCTCACAGGGGCCGAACACTGAAGCTTTCTTT
>-|-|TRBJ2-3|TRBV5-1
CASSRGLDTDTQYF
TGCGCCAGCAGCCGCGGACTCGACACAGATACGCAGTATTTT
>-|TRBD1|TRBJ2-1|TRBV5-1
CASSPRQGQYNEQFF
TGCGCCAGCAGTCCAAGACAGGGGCAGTACAATGAGCAGTTCTTC
>-|TRBD1|TRBJ1-5|TRBV10-3
CAITRQGAREGSKPQHF
TGTGCCATCACCAGACAGGGGGCGAGGGAAGGGTCGAAGCCCCAGCATTTT
>-|TRBD2|TRBJ2-1|TRBV5-6
CASSPPSGRNNEQFF
TGTGCCAGCAGCCCCCCTAGCGGGAGGAACAATGAGCAGTTCTTC
>-|TRBD2|TRBJ2-3|TRBV7-9
CSSSFTSGSSDTQYF
TGTTCCAGCAGCTTCACTAGCGGGAGCTCAGATACGCAGTATTTT
>-|TRBD2|TRBJ2-1|TRBV7-7
CASSRLPTSGSKNEQFF
TGTGCCAGCAGCCGACTTCCGACTAGCGGGAGTAAGAATGAGCAGTTCTTC
>-|TRBD1|TRBJ1-2|TRBV7-2
CASSAEQGGYGYTF
TGTGCCAGCAGCGCAGAACAGGGGGGATATGGCTACACCTTC
>-|-|TRBJ1-1|TRBV7-9
CASSLGVAQANTEAFF
TGTGCCAGCAGCTTAGGAGTTGCTCAGGCTAACACTGAAGCTTTCTTT
>few|TRBD2|TRBJ2-5|TRBV7-3
CASSLIWGGGVETQYF
TGTGCCAGCAGCTTAATTTGGGGGGGTGGTGTTGAGACCCAGTACTTC
>-|TRBD2|TRBJ2-1|TRBV28
CASTLLAGVPYNEQFF
TGTGCCAGCACCCTGCTAGCGGGAGTCCCCTACAATGAGCAGTTCTTC
>few|-|TRBJ2-7|TRBV2
CASSARGDYEQYF
TGTGCCAGCAGTGCCCGGGGTGACTACGAGCAGTACTTC
>-|-|TRBJ2-7|TRBV29-1
CSVRTVPYEQYF
TGCAGCGTTCGGACTGTCCCCTACGAGCAGTACTTC
>-|-|TRBJ2-1|TRBV9
CASSPSPRDEQFF
TGTGCCAGCAGCCCCTCCCCCCGCGATGAGCAGTTCTTC
>-|-|TRBJ2-5|TRBV7-2
CASSLRALGLVGLSGTQYF
TGTGCCAGCAGCTTACGGGCCTTGGGTTTGGTGGGGCTGTCGGGGACCCAGTACTTC
>-|TRBD1|TRBJ1-5|TRBV6-1
CASRGQDNQPQHF
TGTGCCAGCAGGGGACAGGACAATCAGCCCCAGCATTTT
>-|TRBD1|TRBJ2-7|TRBV6-6
CASSYTGDEQYF
TGTGCCAGCAGTTACACAGGGGACGAGCAGTACTTC
>-|-|TRBJ2-7|TRBV7-5
CARSLARDMNSYEQYF
TGTGCCAGAAGCTTAGCAAGGGACATGAACTCCTACGAGCAGTACTTC
>-|-|TRBJ2-7|TRBV5-1
CASSLPQVKRDTRSYEQYF
TGCGCCAGCAGCTTGCCCCAAGTGAAGCGGGACACCCGGTCCTACGAGCAGTACTTC
>-|-|TRBJ2-7|TRBV7-8
CASSLEAGHYEQYF
TGTGCCAGCAGCTTAGAAGCAGGGCACTACGAGCAGTACTTC
>-|TRBD1|TRBJ2-3|TRBV29-1
CSSHRGRYTDTQYF
TGCAGCAGCCACAGGGGGCGATACACAGATACGCAGTATTTT
>-|-|TRBJ1-5|TRBV6-1
CASSGRTARDQPQHF
TGTGCCAGCAGTGGACGGACAGCTCGAGATCAGCCCCAGCATTTT
>-|TRBD2|TRBJ2-7|TRBV19
CATRRSGSDYEQYF
TGTGCCACCCGGCGTAGCGGGAGTGACTACGAGCAGTACTTC
>-|TRBD1|TRBJ2-1|TRBV18
CASSPPPRLDRDNEQFF
TGTGCCAGCTCACCGCCCCCACGCCTGGACAGGGACAATGAGCAGTTCTTC
>few|-|TRBJ2-7|TRBV9
CASSVRSGVAYEQYF
TGTGCCAGCAGCGTAAGATCGGGGGTAGCCTACGAGCAGTACTTC
>-|TRBD1|TRBJ2-1|TRBV11-3
CASSLIVVTGDYNEQFF
TGTGCCAGCAGCTTAATCGTCGTGACAGGGGACTACAATGAGCAGTTCTTC
>-|-|TRBJ1-3|TRBV2
CASSVDRSNGNTIYF
TGTGCCAGCAGTGTAGACAGGTCAAATGGAAACACCATATATTTT
>-|TRBD2|TRBJ2-7|TRBV2
CASSYGLAGGPILYEQYF
TGTGCCAGCAGTTACGGACTAGCGGGAGGGCCTATATTGTACGAGCAGTACTTC
>-|-|TRBJ2-4|TRBV29-1
CSVEGLDIQYF
TGCAGCGTTGAAGGACTGGACATTCAGTACTTC
>few|-|TRBJ2-7|TRBV21-1
CASSTSEQYF
TGTGCCAGCAGCACGAGCGAGCAGTACTTC
>-|-|TRBJ2-1|TRBV6-5
CASSYSPGGNEQFF
TGTGCCAGCAGTTACTCTCCTGGGGGGAATGAGCAGTTCTTC
>few|TRBD1|TRBJ1-1|TRBV7-9
CASSLRGQGMGEAFF
TGTGCCAGCAGCTTACGTGGACAGGGCATGGGTGAAGCTTTCTTT
>-|TRBD2|TRBJ2-5|TRBV5-6
CASRSSGTSETQYF
TGTGCCAGCAGGTCTAGCGGGACCTCAGAGACCCAGTACTTC